The clone carrying this TCR beta chain was seen a handful of times. Its antigen remains unidentified. The sample comes from a study of blood T cells in healthy people across ages. Study conclusions and caveats: Samples with more naive T cells showed higher observed beta diversity.

A second PCR, run for roughly 7 to 12 cycles, used a sample-barcoded 5' primer plus a J-beta primer mix. TCRdb re-called the 5' RACE reads through MiXCR, storing one row per CDR3 protein. The profile shows approximately 1.5 million distinct CDR3 sequences, around 40% of them singletons. V lost 3 bases and J lost 7; bases outside the gene matches: 7. Germline V gene lookup returns CDR1 SGHNT and CDR2 YENEEA. The length of the CDR3 is 15 residues. Sequenced input: blood. This clonotype originated in a woman under 30 in good health. The chain has TRBV11-3 and TRBJ2-1, with TRBD2 matching 9 bases. The CDR3 DNA reads TGTGCCAGCAGCTTGGCTAGCGGGATTTTAAATGAGCAGTTCTTC. Protein sequence: CASSLASGILNEQFF.